A single T cell receptor (beta chain) is shown here with its context. Method: immunoSEQ multiplex PCR; TCRdb's copy keeps in-frame clones and lacks some. Of some 74,000 clones listed, roughly 80% are singletons. This record comes from a study of blood T cell repertoires in COVID-19. V shed 0 bases and J 1 base; nucleotides not matched to a gene: 13. There are 19 residues in the CDR3. Germline values: CDR1 LGHNA, CDR2 YSLEER. Sequenced input: peripheral blood. The chain uses TRBV4-3 and TRBJ1-2, with 8 bases matching TRBD1. This receptor was obtained from a human donor in a cohort sampled during active COVID-19. Here the CDR3 DNA reads TGCGCCAGCAGCCAAGATACGGCCAGGGGGCGCGAGTATAACTATGGCTACACCTTC. Translation: CASSQDTARGREYNYGYTF.